The T cell receptor beta chain described here comes from a study of TIL therapy for anti-PD-1-resistant metastatic lung cancer. For the study at large: Median patient age was about 50, ranging about 35-80 years. Study-level findings and limits: The cohort had more treatment-naive, never-smoker and oncogene-addicted patients than typical. Infused TIL clonotypes partially replaced the baseline blood repertoire, then decayed over months.

Time point defined: pre-treatment sample, taken before nivolumab and TIL therapy. Sequencing used immunoSEQ v3. Method: immunoSEQ multiplex PCR; TCRdb's copy keeps in-frame clones and lacks some. The table has fewer than 20,000 clones, about four fifths seen once. On this clone itself: Its antigen remains unidentified.

The CDR3 covers 12 residues. Trimming took 1 base from V and 4 from J, leaving 4 bases between them. Germline loops: CDR1 SGHDN, CDR2 FVKESK. The V gene is TRBV14, the J gene TRBJ2-5; D gene uncertain. This sequence originates from a person aged 25-80 years with non-small cell lung cancer. Sequences were derived from blood, sampled at baseline. This CDR3 is CASSQGAETQYF. The CDR3 DNA is TGTGCCAGCAGCCAAGGGGCAGAGACCCAGTACTTC.